This entry concerns a single TCR beta chain. The sample comes from a study of T cells in tuberculosis. Germline assignment: CDR1 GTSNPN and CDR2 SVGIG (reference sequence). The ends were cut back, 5 bases at V and 7 bases at J, with 11 bases in the middle. CDR3 length equals 11 residues. The method was immunoSEQ multiplex PCR; TCRdb's version includes in-frame clones alone and lacks a portion of them. The repertoire holds tens of thousands of clones, with 90% to 95% as singletons. V is TRBV30 and J is TRBJ1-2; D gene ambiguous. This TCR derives from a donor between 10 and 35 years old with latent tuberculosis or without tuberculosis infection. Sequencing was performed on PBMCs. In DNA form, the CDR3 reads TGTGCCTGGGCCCGCGTTTCTGGCTACACCTTC. It translates to CAWARVSGYTF.